This T cell receptor beta chain is from a study of CD8+ T cells in alopecia areata (dated by TCRdb to 2016 to 2018). Broadly, across the study: Treated patients were enrolled in an open-label pilot trial of oral tofacitinib, 5 to 10 mg twice daily, for moderate-to-severe alopecia areata. Patients stayed on tofacitinib for 6 to 18 months and then had 6 months of follow-up off drug so that delayed response and recurrence could be assessed. For the treated patients, the SALT score, which quantifies what percentage of scalp surface area is affected, served as the measure of disease severity. In both human patients and the C3H/HeJ mouse model, the study applied high-throughput TCRbeta sequencing to look at T cell clonal expansion in alopecia areata. Scalp tissue and sorted CD4+ and CD8+ peripheral blood T cells from patchy and totalis/universalis alopecia areata patients and from healthy controls were covered by human TCRbeta sequencing. Patients on tofacitinib were biopsied at baseline and after 4 and 24 weeks of treatment, and several of the patients also had a later scalp biopsy. Scalp clonality was compared across normal scalp (n=4), patchy alopecia areata scalp (n=8), and alopecia totalis/universalis scalp (n=8). RNA came from the PAXgene miRNA kit for fixed scalp, the miRNeasy kit for PBMCs, and the RNeasy kit for mouse skin. TCRbeta CDR3 regions were amplified by immunoSEQ multiplex PCR with 35 Vbeta forward and 13 Jbeta reverse primers. What the authors observed across the whole study: Higher clonality and more expanded CD8+ clones were observed in lesional scalp than in normal scalp, particularly in alopecia totalis/universalis, a finding suggestive of antigenic drive. Many expanded lesional clones were found to persist in scalp and blood during tofacitinib treatment, and relapse after treatment cessation may be partly explained by this persistence. Tofacitinib significantly lowered scalp clonality and the number of expanded CD8+ clones among the top 100 scalp clones. Because the treated cohort was small and had only one nonresponder, larger studies are needed to examine links between baseline CD8+ expansion and response. Unlike mouse skin, where gammadelta T cells dominate, normal human skin contains resident alphabeta T cells that get sequenced too, which complicates analysis of the scalp TCR repertoire. Shared TCR sequences between patients were less evident than in mice, which may be partly attributable to HLA diversity in the patient population.

Remarks on this clone: Its antigen target is currently unknown. Qualities for individual bases were not recorded, and no much larger clone is one base off.

Library preparation was by the immunoSEQ multiplex PCR assay. RNA was extracted from all samples and reverse transcribed into cDNA, which served as template for TCR sequencing. SuperScript III was used for first-strand cDNA synthesis, primed with a 2:1 mix of oligo-dT and random hexamers. Amplification bias was assessed with a synthetic immune receptor repertoire, and residual bias was removed computationally. Per the original workflow: Raw reads were preprocessed for error removal, and CDR3 was defined according to IMGT conventions as running from the conserved cysteine to phenylalanine. Clonality was computed by normalizing Shannon entropy by log2 of the number of productive unique TCRs and subtracting the result from 1. Whether scalp clones were CD4 or CD8 was inferred by matching scalp TCRbeta sequences against CD4 and CD8 repertoires sorted from blood. TCRdb holds this immuneACCESS table with in-frame rearrangements only. Some clones are missing; in checked studies, unresolved V genes explain under half, and the rest has no known cause. That table is the source of V, J and clone size, and D and trimming were worked out from the DNA. For this sample the table gives 200,000 or so clones, of which about three fifths were detected only once. 5.5% of the sample comes from the top ten.

The sample's time point label, in plain terms: roughly 24 weeks on oral tofacitinib. According to the study, the label for this sample's treatment or condition signals: oral pan-JAK inhibitor, 5-10 mg twice daily. From alopecia areata patients, peripheral blood was collected along with lesional scalp punch biopsies. PBMCs were separated by density centrifugation and stained for CD3, CD4 and CD8, after which CD4+ and CD8+ T cells were sorted on a FACSAria. A distance of 22 bases separates the germline ends of V and J, which lose 5 bases and 3 bases respectively. The CDR3 goes from the cysteine to the phenylalanine over 17 residues. The sequence is cut down to CDR3 DNA, 51 bases in frame from base 1. In the germline V gene (reference sequence), CDR1 corresponds to MNHEY and CDR2 to SMNVEV.

Sample: CD4+ T cells sorted from blood, taken at week 24, from a patient treated with tofacitinib. This receptor was taken from a human donor with alopecia areata. This receptor chain uses TRBV27 and TRBJ1-2; the D gene assignment is ambiguous. The CDR3 corresponds to CASSLRGTIRTHYGYTF. The DNA is TGTGCCAGCAGTCTCCGGGGAACGATTCGGACCCACTATGGCTACACCTTC.